This T cell receptor beta chain came from a study of blood T cells in healthy people across ages. Using a J-beta primer mix together with a sample-barcoded 5' primer, a second PCR was run for about 7 to 12 cycles. Tags on each cDNA molecule came from a template-switch adaptor with 12 random nucleotides. One entry per CDR3 protein results from TCRdb running MiXCR on the 5' RACE reads. The table records about 750,000 distinct CDR3 sequences, about 53% of them present only once. CDR1 is DFQATT, CDR2 SNEGSKA, per germline (reference sequence). V dropped 3 bases and J dropped 2 bases, with 11 bases sitting between them. This CDR3 has 13 residues.

This sequence joins TRBV20-1 and TRBJ2-7; tentative D call: TRBD2 (6 bases). The sample comprised blood. This receptor was taken from a man of 80 years or more in good health. The CDR3 region is CSASRAGPYEQYF. CDR3 nucleotide sequence: TGCAGTGCTAGCAGGGCGGGACCCTACGAGCAGTACTTC.